The 11 T cell receptor beta chains listed next were all sequenced from one sample in a study of blood T cell repertoires in COVID-19 (dated by TCRdb to 2019 to 2021). Library creation used the immunoSEQ multiplex PCR assay. This is the immuneACCESS table as TCRdb keeps it, with only in-frame sequences that have V and J called. A part of the clones is gone; compared with another copy, unresolved V genes explain less than half, and the rest is unexplained. The sample table records around 170,000 clones; approximately 90% of these occur just once. The top ten constitute more than 25% of the sample. Source material: peripheral blood. The receptors were sampled from a man aged 60-69 years with acute or convalescent COVID-19.

V usage is TRBV29-1 and J usage is TRBJ1-1; D ambiguous. Trimming left V 7 bases short and J 3 bases short, with 18 bases between. This CDR3 region has 14 residues. The germline V gene has CDR1 SQVTM and CDR2 ANQGSEA. CDR3 DNA: TGCAGCGCTGGCGGTGGGTCGGGGTACACTGAAGCTTTCTTT. Translating gives CSAGGGSGYTEAFF.

The sample holds one count of this clone. This chain links TRBV7-8 with TRBJ2-7; 8 nucleotides line up with TRBD2. J lost 7 bases, V lost 4 bases, and 12 bases had no gene match. This CDR3 is built from 15 residues. The germline V gene encodes CDR1 SGHVS and CDR2 FQNEAQ. The CDR3: CASSWGGSGRREQYF. CDR3 DNA sequence: TGTGCCAGCAGCTGGGGGGGGAGCGGGAGACGGGAGCAGTACTTC.

The CDR3 spells CASSPDSPTNYGYTF. CDR3 nucleotides: TGTGCCAGCAGTCCGGACAGTCCTACTAACTATGGCTACACCTTC. The chain is built from TRBV6-5 and TRBJ1-2, with D possibly TRBD1 on 6 matching bases. CDR1 and CDR2 (germline): MNHEY, SVGAGI. The CDR3 runs to 15 residues. The ends were cut back, 5 bases at V and 0 bases at J, with 13 bases in the middle.

The chain carries TRBV19 and TRBJ2-2; the D gene is possibly TRBD2 (6 bases). In germline, CDR1 is LNHDA, CDR2 SQIVND (reference sequence). The CDR3 has 16 residues. V lost 9 bases to trimming and J lost 3 bases, with 20 bases between them. The CDR3 loop is CASRGSGTPDTGELFF. CDR3 bases: TGTGCCAGCCGGGGGTCCGGGACCCCAGACACCGGGGAGCTGTTTTTT. The entire variable domain, with the rest obtained from reference TRBV19 and TRBJ2-2, is as follows: DGGITQSPKYLFRKEGQNVTLSCEQNLNHDAMYWYRQDPGQGLRLIYYSQIVNDFQKGDIAEGYSVSREKKESFPLTVTSAQKNPTAFYLCASRGSGTPDTGELFFGEGSRLTVL.

This clone has only a few counts. The rearrangement uses TRBV6-2 or TRBV6-3 and TRBJ2-1, with 7 bases aligning to TRBD1. CDR3 length: 19 residues. The germline V gene has CDR1 MNHEY and CDR2 SVGEGT. The ends lost 2 bases at V and 1 base at J; junction bases unmatched: 14. The CDR3 is CASSYTGQALSPSYNEQFF. In DNA, the CDR3 is TGTGCCAGCAGTTACACAGGACAGGCCCTATCTCCATCCTACAATGAGCAGTTCTTC.

This clone has only one observation. Here the CDR3 reads CASGLHRQGSNQPQHF. The CDR3 coding sequence is TGTGCTAGTGGTTTACACCGACAGGGAAGCAATCAGCCCCAGCATTTT. The chain joins TRBV12-5 to TRBJ1-5; TRBD1 aligns across 7 bases. Germline CDR1 LGHNT, CDR2 FRNRAP. CDR3 length: 16 residues. The V segment lost 3 bases and the J segment 1 base; nucleotides outside the gene matches: 6.

In this sample, this clone turned up once. The chain couples TRBV7-2 to TRBJ2-5; 10 nucleotides line up with TRBD1. Germline V lookup: CDR1 SGHTA, CDR2 FQGNSA. The junction had 9 bases not matched to a gene; V was cut back by 3 bases and J by 5 bases. The CDR3 spans 16 residues. CDR3 region: CASSFSWTGGQETQYF. CDR3 bases: TGTGCCAGCAGCTTCTCTTGGACAGGGGGGCAGGAGACCCAGTACTTC.

J is TRBJ2-2 and V is TRBV24-1, with D unresolved. Trimming stripped 4 bases from V and 6 bases from J, with 14 bases between. The CDR3 has 15 amino acids. Germline V gene sequence: CDR1 KGHDR, CDR2 SFDVKD. CDR3 DNA: TGTGCCACCAGTGACCATAAAAGACTCCCCGGGGAGCTGTTTTTT. Its translation: CATSDHKRLPGELFF.

This clone was counted only a few times. The chain carries TRBV2 and TRBJ2-7; 8 nucleotides align to TRBD2. The CDR3 covers 13 residues. The junction had 10 bases not matched to a gene; V was cut back by 10 bases and J by 5 bases. Germline values: CDR1 SNHLY, CDR2 FYNNEI. The CDR3 loop reads CATSREGPNEQYF. CDR3 nucleotides: TGTGCCACCTCCCGGGAGGGCCCCAACGAGCAGTACTTC.

The rearrangement uses TRBV6-6 and TRBJ1-2; 7 bases align to TRBD1. Germline CDR1 and CDR2: MNHNY and SVGAGI (reference sequence). Trimming cost V 5 bases and J 4 bases; bases outside gene matches: 16. This CDR3 is 17 amino acids long. CDR3 nucleotides: TGTGCCAGCAGTCTTAACGGGGGCAGGGGGGACATCTATGGCTACACCTTC. Amino acids: CASSLNGGRGDIYGYTF.

The V and J genes are TRBV12-5 and TRBJ1-3; D not certain. Germline V gene data show CDR1 as LGHNT and CDR2 as FRNRAP. There are 14 residues in the CDR3. Trimming removed 1 base from V and 1 base from J, with 5 bases in between. CDR3 in DNA: TGTGCTAGTGGTTTGGGTAATTCTGGAAACACCATATATTTT. Its protein product is CASGLGNSGNTIYF.